One sample yielded the 27 T cell receptor beta chains listed below, sequenced in a study of T cell responses to AZD1222 COVID-19 vaccine. Assay used: immunoSEQ multiplex PCR; TCRdb lists only in-frame clones, some missing. This sample carries roughly 87,000 clones, 89% of them seen once, and the ten largest clones take about 6.1%. The sequenced sample was peripheral blood, obtained 28 days after the second AZD1222 dose. The source is an adult who received the AZD1222 COVID-19 vaccine.

This rearrangement joins TRBV5-1 to TRBJ1-6; no clear D gene. Germline-derived CDR1 and CDR2 are SGHRS and YFSETQ. This CDR3 has 13 amino acids. V was trimmed by 3 bases and J by 10 bases, leaving 11 bases between them. CDR3 in DNA: TGCGCCAGCAGCTGGGGATTGGGATCACCCCTCCACTTT. Its protein product is CASSWGLGSPLHF.

The chain uses TRBV15 and TRBJ1-2; D gene uncertain. Per germline, CDR1 LNHNV and CDR2 YYDKDF (reference sequence). Between the trimmed V and J ends, which lost 0 bases and 4 bases, there was a span of 3 bases. The CDR3 totals 12 residues. The DNA for the CDR3 is TGTGCCACCAGCAGAGAGGGCTATGGCTACACCTTC. Encoded protein: CATSREGYGYTF.

CDR3 in DNA: TGTGCCAGCAGCTTAGATCAAGTGACAGGGAGGCACGAGCAGTACTTC. Encoded protein: CASSLDQVTGRHEQYF. V gene TRBV11-2 combines with J gene TRBJ2-7, with D possibly being TRBD1 (7 bases). CDR1 and CDR2 (germline): SGHAT, FQNNGV. The CDR3 is made up of 16 amino acids. The V end lost 0 bases, the J end lost 5 bases, and 17 bases lay between the germline ends.

This clone was observed once. The genes are TRBV5-4 and TRBJ1-5; possibly TRBD1 for D (6 bases). The CDR3 has 14 residues. Per the germline V gene, CDR1 is SGHNT and CDR2 is YYREEE (reference sequence). V was trimmed by 4 bases and J by 4 bases, leaving 12 bases between them. For the CDR3, the DNA is TGTGCCAGCAGCGCGGGGACACGAAATCAGCCCCAGCATTTT. The encoded protein is CASSAGTRNQPQHF.

The J gene is TRBJ2-2, the V gene TRBV5-4; D may match TRBD1 or TRBD2 (5 bases each). The V gene's germline CDR1 is SGHNT and CDR2 YYREEE (reference sequence). CDR3 length equals 16 residues. V dropped 3 bases and J dropped 1 base, with 13 bases sitting between them. The CDR3 DNA follows: TGTGCCAGCAGCTCGAAGGGACGGAGGAACACCGGGGAGCTGTTTTTT. Translating gives CASSSKGRRNTGELFF. Full variable domain (outside the CDR3, taken from reference TRBV5-4 and TRBJ2-2): ETGVTQSPTHLIKTRGQQVTLRCSSQSGHNTVSWYQQALGQGPQFIFQYYREEENGRGNFPPRFSGLQFPNYSSELNVNALELDDSALYLCASSSKGRRNTGELFFGEGSRLTVL.

The chain is built from TRBV7-2 and TRBJ1-1; D perhaps matches TRBD1 (5 bases). The CDR3 extends over 15 amino acids. Trimming left V 7 bases short and J 0 bases short, with 15 bases between. CDR1 and CDR2 (germline): SGHTA, FQGNSA. The DNA of the CDR3 is TGTGCCAGCACCCAACAGGCGACACTGAACACTGAAGCTTTCTTT. This codes for CASTQQATLNTEAFF.

In DNA, the CDR3 is TGTGCCAGTAGCACCACAGGGGGCGCTTACTATGGCTACACCTTC. It yields the protein CASSTTGGAYYGYTF. The chain employs TRBV19 and TRBJ1-2; 9 bases map to TRBD1. The CDR3 is made up of 15 amino acids. The junction had 8 bases not matched to a gene; V was cut back by 6 bases and J by 3 bases. In germline, CDR1 is LNHDA, CDR2 SQIVND (reference sequence).

The chain couples TRBV28 to TRBJ2-7; D gene unclear. V lost 2 bases and J lost 4, with 6 bases in between. This CDR3 comprises 12 residues. Germline CDR1 MDHEN, CDR2 SYDVKM. The CDR3 sequence: CASSLDAYEQYF. The CDR3 DNA reads as TGTGCCAGCAGTTTAGACGCGTACGAGCAGTACTTC.

This clone is a singleton in its sample. The rearrangement links TRBV6-5 to TRBJ1-2; TRBD1 agrees at 7 bases. The junction had 12 bases not matched to a gene; V was cut back by 4 bases and J by 4 bases. CDR3 length equals 16 residues. Germline loops: CDR1 MNHEY, CDR2 SVGAGI. CDR3 sequence reads: CASSSNPPGQIYGYTF. As DNA, the CDR3 is TGTGCCAGCAGTTCCAACCCCCCGGGACAGATCTATGGCTACACCTTC.

The J gene is TRBJ2-5, the V gene TRBV5-1, with 12 positions matching TRBD2. The CDR3 is made up of 15 amino acids. The V gene's germline CDR1 is SGHRS and CDR2 YFSETQ. V was clipped by 3 bases and J by 3 bases; unmatched bases: 3. The CDR3 protein is CASSSGLAGKETQYF. CDR3 sequence (DNA): TGCGCCAGCAGCTCAGGACTAGCGGGGAAAGAGACCCAGTACTTC. Supplemented by reference TRBV5-1 and TRBJ2-5, the full variable domain reads KAGVTQTPRYLIKTRGQQVTLSCSPISGHRSVSWYQQTPGQGLQFLFEYFSETQRNKGNFPGRFSGRQFSNSRSEMNVSTLELGDSALYLCASSSGLAGKETQYFGPGTRLLVL.

This sequence joins TRBV18 and TRBJ2-7; no definite D call. CDR1 is KGHSH and CDR2 is LQKENI in the germline V gene. Between the trimmed V and J ends, which lost 5 bases and 2 bases, there was a span of 7 bases. This CDR3 region has 12 residues. The CDR3 nucleotides read TGTGCCAGCTCAATTCCCGCCTACGAGCAGTACTTC. As protein: CASSIPAYEQYF.

This clone has only one observation. The genes are TRBV6-2 or TRBV6-3 and TRBJ2-5, with D possibly TRBD1 on 5 matching bases. The CDR3 is 14 residues long. Germline V CDR1 and CDR2: MNHEY, SVGEGT. Trimming took off 6 bases at V and 2 bases at J, with 13 bases between the two ends. The CDR3 sequence is CASSHGRTQETQYF. The CDR3 DNA reads TGTGCCAGCAGCCATGGACGGACACAAGAGACCCAGTACTTC.

CDR3 nucleotide sequence: TGCGCCAGCAGCCCTACCGCGGGGGGCCATGGCATTCAGTACTTC. This translates into CASSPTAGGHGIQYF. This rearrangement joins TRBV5-1 to TRBJ2-4, with 8 bases matching TRBD2. The germline V gene encodes CDR1 SGHRS and CDR2 YFSETQ. CDR3 length: 15 amino acids. The V segment lost 4 bases and the J segment 9 bases; nucleotides outside the gene matches: 12.

As DNA, the CDR3 is TGTGCCAGCACCAAACTCGACAGGTTCAATGAGCAGTTCTTC. Translated: CASTKLDRFNEQFF. The chain carries TRBV5-5 and TRBJ2-1; D perhaps matches TRBD1 (6 bases). The CDR3 is 14 amino acids. V was cut by 6 bases and J by 6 bases, with 16 bases left in between. CDR1 and CDR2 from the germline V gene are SGHKS and YYEKEE (reference sequence).

This clone occurred a few times. This chain connects TRBV6-6 to TRBJ1-2; D not certain. The CDR3 is 14 amino acids. CDR1 MNHNY and CDR2 SVGAGI come from the germline V gene (reference sequence). V dropped 0 bases and J dropped 4 bases, with 9 bases sitting between them. The CDR3 sequence: CASSYSGILYGYTF. In DNA, the CDR3 is TGTGCCAGCAGTTACTCGGGGATACTCTATGGCTACACCTTC.

The chain uses TRBV19 and TRBJ1-1; D is uncertain. The CDR3 is 13 amino acids. V gave up 3 bases and J gave up 5 bases, with 10 bases separating them. Germline CDR1 reads LNHDA; CDR2 reads SQIVND (reference sequence). The CDR3 DNA sequence: TGTGCCAGTAGTATTTTAGGAGGGACTGAAGCTTTCTTT. This codes for CASSILGGTEAFF.

This clone has just a few counts. The rearrangement links TRBV19 to TRBJ2-2, with D perhaps TRBD2 (5 bases). The V end lost 1 base, the J end lost 5 bases, and 11 bases lay between the germline ends. Germline-derived CDR1 and CDR2 are LNHDA and SQIVND (reference sequence). The CDR3 runs to 15 residues. The CDR3 sequence is CASSIVAGRTGELFF. As DNA, the CDR3 is TGTGCCAGTAGTATAGTGGCGGGCCGAACCGGGGAGCTGTTTTTT.

The V gene is TRBV3-1 (or the pseudogene TRBV3-2), the J gene TRBJ1-4; no clear D. Trimming shortened V by 2 bases and J by 8 bases, and 9 bases separated the two germline ends. This CDR3 is built from 13 residues. From germline, CDR1 is LGHDT and CDR2 YNNKEL (reference sequence). The CDR3 loop is CASSQPANEKLFF. CDR3 coding DNA: TGTGCCAGCAGCCAACCGGCGAACGAAAAACTGTTTTTT.

This chain links TRBV6-4 with TRBJ1-1; D may be TRBD1 (5 bases). Trimming pared 2 bases from V and 2 bases from J, leaving 9 bases between. Germline V CDR1 and CDR2: MRHNA, SNTAGT. The CDR3 sequence is 14 residues long. Written as DNA, the CDR3 is TGTGCCAGCAGTGACGGGGGAATCAACACTGAAGCTTTCTTT. Translation gives CASSDGGINTEAFF.

The rearrangement joins TRBV7-9 to TRBJ1-1, with a possible D match to TRBD1 (6 bases). V lost 4 bases to trimming and J lost 4 bases, with 13 bases between them. CDR1 is SEHNR, CDR2 FQNEAQ, per germline (reference sequence). The CDR3 covers 14 residues. Here the CDR3 reads CASSSDWGPTEAFF. Written as DNA, the CDR3 is TGTGCCAGCAGCTCGGATTGGGGGCCCACTGAAGCTTTCTTT.

In its sample, this clone was seen once. V is TRBV28 and J is TRBJ1-5; D is possibly TRBD1 (5 bases). V lost 7 bases, J lost 8 bases, and 18 bases lay in between. The CDR3 has 14 residues. Germline assignment: CDR1 MDHEN and CDR2 SYDVKM. Here the CDR3 DNA reads TGTGCCAGCATTTCACGCTGGGGCTCGAAGCCCCAGCATTTT. This sequence encodes CASISRWGSKPQHF.

This rearrangement joins TRBV7-7 to TRBJ2-3; D possibly uses TRBD1 or TRBD2 (7 bases each). The length of the CDR3 is 16 residues. Germline CDR1 and CDR2: SSHAT and FNYEAQ (reference sequence). The CDR3 reads CASSPQGRGGPDTQYF. In DNA, the CDR3 is TGTGCTAGCTCCCCCCAGGGCAGGGGGGGCCCAGATACGCAGTATTTT.

The chain employs TRBV3-1 (or the pseudogene TRBV3-2) and TRBJ2-4; TRBD1 matches at 7 bases. Germline V gives CDR1 LGHDT, CDR2 YNNKEL (reference sequence). J gave up 0 bases and V 4 bases, and 6 bases lay outside the gene matches. The CDR3 sequence is 16 residues long. The CDR3: CASSPGTARAKNIQYF. CDR3 nucleotides: TGTGCCAGCAGCCCTGGGACAGCCAGAGCCAAAAACATTCAGTACTTC.

The gene calls are TRBV7-3 and TRBJ2-2; 9 nucleotides agree with TRBD1. The length of the CDR3 is 16 residues. V was pared by 6 bases and J by 0 bases, with 5 bases of the junction left unmatched. Germline CDR1 SGHTA, CDR2 FQGTGA. The CDR3 region is CASRRTGGANTGELFF. CDR3 nucleotide sequence: TGTGCCAGCAGACGTACAGGGGGCGCGAACACCGGGGAGCTGTTTTTT.

The chain couples TRBV5-1 to TRBJ1-6, with D uncertain. The germline gives CDR1 SGHRS, CDR2 YFSETQ. V was trimmed by 4 bases and J by 9 bases, leaving 17 bases between them. This CDR3 contains 15 residues. CDR3 bases: TGCGCCAGCAGCCCCACTCCCGGGGTCAGTTCACCCCTCCACTTT. This encodes CASSPTPGVSSPLHF.

The rearrangement joins TRBV2 to TRBJ1-4, with D possibly matching TRBD1 (6 bases). From germline, CDR1 is SNHLY and CDR2 FYNNEI. This CDR3 has 15 amino acids. V was clipped by 3 bases and J by 4 bases, with 12 bases between them. CDR3 loop: CASSDPGHHNEKLFF. CDR3 bases: TGTGCCAGCAGTGATCCGGGACACCATAATGAAAAACTGTTTTTT.

V usage is TRBV6-5 and J usage is TRBJ2-1; D gene uncertain. The germline V gene has CDR1 MNHEY and CDR2 SVGAGI. Trimming took 6 bases from V and 6 from J, leaving 12 bases between them. The CDR3 length is 13 residues. In DNA, the CDR3 is TGTGCCAGCAGCAACCAGGTACCCAATGAGCAGTTCTTC. It yields the protein CASSNQVPNEQFF.